The clone carrying this T cell receptor (beta chain) was seen a handful of times. What it binds is not known. The sample belongs to a study of T cell repertoires in cytomegalovirus infection. The overall study: Indicated by public TCR beta signatures were CMV infection and matching HLA type. Study conclusions and caveats: In two of eight donors, the top clonotype was HLA-C-restricted CMV-specific. There were carriers of CMV plus the relevant HLA, and cumulative public TCR beta family frequency identified them.

TCRdb fed the reads into MiXCR, producing one record per CDR3 protein. Of roughly 760,000 distinct CDR3 sequences in the sample, 35% to 40% are singletons; the top ten hold about 2.8%. The length of the CDR3 is 11 residues. Germline-derived CDR1 and CDR2 are LNHDA and SQIVND (reference sequence). V dropped 3 bases and J dropped 10 bases, with 7 bases sitting between them. V and J are TRBV19 and TRBJ2-1, with D perhaps matching TRBD2 (5 bases). The receptor was derived from a human donor in good health (CMV status not recorded). Some clones in this sample may be carry-over from other donors' samples. The sequenced material came from PBMCs. CDR3 coding DNA: TGTGCCAGTAGTATGAGGGAAGAGCAGTTCTTC. Protein sequence: CASSMREEQFF.